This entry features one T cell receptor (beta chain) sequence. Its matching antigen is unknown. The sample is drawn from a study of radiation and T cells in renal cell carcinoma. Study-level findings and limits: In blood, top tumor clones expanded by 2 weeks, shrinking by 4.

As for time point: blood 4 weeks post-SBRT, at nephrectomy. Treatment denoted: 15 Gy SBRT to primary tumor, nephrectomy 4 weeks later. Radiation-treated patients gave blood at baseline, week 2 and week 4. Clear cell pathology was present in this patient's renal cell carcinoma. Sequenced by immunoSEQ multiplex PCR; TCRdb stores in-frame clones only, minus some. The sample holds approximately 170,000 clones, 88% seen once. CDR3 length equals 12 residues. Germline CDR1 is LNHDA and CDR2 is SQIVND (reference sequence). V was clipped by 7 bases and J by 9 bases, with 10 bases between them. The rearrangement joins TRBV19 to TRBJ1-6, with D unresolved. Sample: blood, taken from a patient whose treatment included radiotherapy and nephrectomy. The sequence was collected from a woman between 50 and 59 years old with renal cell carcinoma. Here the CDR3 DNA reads TGTGCCAGTAACGATTACCGTTCACCCCTCCACTTT. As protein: CASNDYRSPLHF. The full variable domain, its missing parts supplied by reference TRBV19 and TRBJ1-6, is DGGITQSPKYLFRKEGQNVTLSCEQNLNHDAMYWYRQDPGQGLRLIYYSQIVNDFQKGDIAEGYSVSREKKESFPLTVTSAQKNPTAFYLCASNDYRSPLHFGNGTRLTVT.